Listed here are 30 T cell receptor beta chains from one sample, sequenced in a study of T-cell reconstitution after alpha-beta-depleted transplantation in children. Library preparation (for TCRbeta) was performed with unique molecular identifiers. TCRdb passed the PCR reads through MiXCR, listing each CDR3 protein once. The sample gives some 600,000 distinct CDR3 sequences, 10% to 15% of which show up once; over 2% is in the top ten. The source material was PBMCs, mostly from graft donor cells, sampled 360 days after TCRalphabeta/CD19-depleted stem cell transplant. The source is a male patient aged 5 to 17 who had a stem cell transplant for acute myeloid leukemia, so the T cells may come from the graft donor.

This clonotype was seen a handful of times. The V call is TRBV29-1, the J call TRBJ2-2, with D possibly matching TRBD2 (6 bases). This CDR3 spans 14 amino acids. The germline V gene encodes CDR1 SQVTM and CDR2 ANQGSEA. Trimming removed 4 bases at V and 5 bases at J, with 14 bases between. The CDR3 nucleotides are TGCAGCGTTGTAGGAGGGCCAGGGACCGGGGAGCTGTTTTTT. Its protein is CSVVGGPGTGELFF.

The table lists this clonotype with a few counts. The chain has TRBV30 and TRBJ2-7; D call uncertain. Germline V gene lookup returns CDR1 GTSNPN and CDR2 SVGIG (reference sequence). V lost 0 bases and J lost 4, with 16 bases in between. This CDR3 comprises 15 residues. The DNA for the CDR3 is TGTGCCTGGAGTGTACAAAGGGTCCTTAGTTACGAGCAGTACTTC. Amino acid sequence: CAWSVQRVLSYEQYF. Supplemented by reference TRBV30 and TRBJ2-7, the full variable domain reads SQTIHQWPATLVQPVGSPLSLECTVEGTSNPNLYWYRQAAGRGLQLLFYSVGIGQISSEVPQNLSASRPQDRQFILSSKKLLLSDSGFYLCAWSVQRVLSYEQYFGPGTRLTVT.

The CDR3 sequence is CEAGDNEQFF. CDR3 sequence (DNA): TGTGAGGCGGGGGACAATGAGCAGTTCTTC. The chain links TRBV7-9 to TRBJ2-1; 7 bases agree with TRBD2. Germline loops: CDR1 SEHNR, CDR2 FQNEAQ (reference sequence). The CDR3 has 10 residues. The variable domain in full, completed from reference TRBV7-9 and TRBJ2-1, reads DTGVSQNPRHKITKRGQNVTFRCDPISEHNRLYWYRQTLGQGPEFLTYFQNEAQLEKSRLLSDRFSAERPKGSFSTLEIQRTEQGDSAMYLCEAGDNEQFFGPGTRLTVL.

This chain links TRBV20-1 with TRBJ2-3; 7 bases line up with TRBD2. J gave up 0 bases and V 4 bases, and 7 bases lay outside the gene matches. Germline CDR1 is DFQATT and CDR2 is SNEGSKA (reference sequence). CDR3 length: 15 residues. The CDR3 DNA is TGCAGTGCTACCGGGACTATGTCTAGCACAGATACGCAGTATTTT. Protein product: CSATGTMSSTDTQYF.

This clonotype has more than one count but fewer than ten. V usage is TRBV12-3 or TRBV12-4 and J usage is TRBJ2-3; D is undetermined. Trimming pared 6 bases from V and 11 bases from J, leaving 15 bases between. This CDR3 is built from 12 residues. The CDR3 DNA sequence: TGTGCCAGCAGCCCTGGGTATCATCGGCAGTATTTT. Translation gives CASSPGYHRQYF.

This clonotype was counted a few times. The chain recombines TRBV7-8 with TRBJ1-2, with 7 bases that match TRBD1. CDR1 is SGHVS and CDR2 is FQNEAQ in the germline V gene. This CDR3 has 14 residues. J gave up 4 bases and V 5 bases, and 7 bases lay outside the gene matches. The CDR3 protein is CASSPRTGVYGYTF. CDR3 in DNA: TGTGCCAGCAGCCCCCGGACAGGAGTCTATGGCTACACCTTC.

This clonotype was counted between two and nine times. The CDR3, as DNA: TGCAGTTTCGAACCGGGAGAAGCACAAGAGACCCAGTACTTC. Amino acids: CSFEPGEAQETQYF. The chain employs TRBV20-1 and TRBJ2-5, with a weak D call TRBD2 (6 bases). Trimming left V 8 bases short and J 2 bases short, with 18 bases between. The germline CDR1 and CDR2 sequences are DFQATT and SNEGSKA (reference sequence). The CDR3 length is 14 residues.

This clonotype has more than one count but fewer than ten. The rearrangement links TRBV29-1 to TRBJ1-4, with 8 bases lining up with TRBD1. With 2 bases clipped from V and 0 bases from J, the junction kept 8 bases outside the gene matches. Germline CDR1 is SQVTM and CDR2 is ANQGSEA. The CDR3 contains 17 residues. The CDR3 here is CSVETGTGYATNEKLFF. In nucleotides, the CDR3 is TGCAGCGTTGAAACCGGGACAGGATACGCAACTAATGAAAAACTGTTTTTT.

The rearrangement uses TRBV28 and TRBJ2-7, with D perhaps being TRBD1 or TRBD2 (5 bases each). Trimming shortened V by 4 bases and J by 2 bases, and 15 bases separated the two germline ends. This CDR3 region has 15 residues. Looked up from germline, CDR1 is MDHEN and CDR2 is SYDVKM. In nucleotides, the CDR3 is TGTGCCAGCAGTTCCCTCACCTGGGGGACCTACGAGCAGTACTTC. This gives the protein CASSSLTWGTYEQYF.

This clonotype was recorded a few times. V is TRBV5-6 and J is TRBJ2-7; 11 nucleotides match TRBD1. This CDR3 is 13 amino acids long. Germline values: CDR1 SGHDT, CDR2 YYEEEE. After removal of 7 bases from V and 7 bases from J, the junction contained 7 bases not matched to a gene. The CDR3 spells CASYGQGAEEQYF. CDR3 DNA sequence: TGTGCCAGCTACGGACAGGGGGCAGAGGAGCAGTACTTC.

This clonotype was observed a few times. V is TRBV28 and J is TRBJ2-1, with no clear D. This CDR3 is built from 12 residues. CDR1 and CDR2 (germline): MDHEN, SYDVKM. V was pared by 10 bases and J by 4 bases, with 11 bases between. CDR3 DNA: TGTGCCACCTGGGGTGCATACAATGAGCAGTTCTTC. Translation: CATWGAYNEQFF.

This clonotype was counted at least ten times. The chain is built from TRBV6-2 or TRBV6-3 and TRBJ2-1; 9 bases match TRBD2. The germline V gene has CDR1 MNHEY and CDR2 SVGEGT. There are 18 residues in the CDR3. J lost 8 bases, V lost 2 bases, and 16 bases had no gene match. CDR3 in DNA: TGTGCCAGCAGTTACCCTCGGAGTAGAGCGGGAGGTCGCTATGAGCAGTTCTTC. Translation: CASSYPRSRAGGRYEQFF.

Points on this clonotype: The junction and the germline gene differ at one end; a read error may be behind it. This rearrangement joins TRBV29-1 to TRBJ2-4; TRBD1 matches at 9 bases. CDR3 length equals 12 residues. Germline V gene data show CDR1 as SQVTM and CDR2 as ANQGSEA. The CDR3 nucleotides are TGCAGCGTTACACACACCGGGACAGGGTTTATTTTC. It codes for CSVTHTGTGFIF.

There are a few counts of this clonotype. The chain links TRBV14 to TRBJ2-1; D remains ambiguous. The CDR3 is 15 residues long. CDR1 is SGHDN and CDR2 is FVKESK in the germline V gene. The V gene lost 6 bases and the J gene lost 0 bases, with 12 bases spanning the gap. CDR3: CASSLQRSSYNEQFF. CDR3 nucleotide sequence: TGTGCCAGCAGTCTCCAGAGGAGCTCCTACAATGAGCAGTTCTTC.

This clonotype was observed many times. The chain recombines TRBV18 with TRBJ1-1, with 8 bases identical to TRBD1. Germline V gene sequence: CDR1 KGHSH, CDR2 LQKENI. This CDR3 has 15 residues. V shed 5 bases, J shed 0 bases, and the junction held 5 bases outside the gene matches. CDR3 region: CASSTRTGLNTEAFF. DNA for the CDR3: TGTGCCAGCTCAACCCGGACAGGGCTGAACACTGAAGCTTTCTTT.

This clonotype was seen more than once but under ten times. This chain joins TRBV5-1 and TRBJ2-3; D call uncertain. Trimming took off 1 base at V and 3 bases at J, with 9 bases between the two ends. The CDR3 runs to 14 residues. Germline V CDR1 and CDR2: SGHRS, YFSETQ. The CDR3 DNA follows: TGCGCCAGCAGCTTGAGGGTGGGGACAGATACGCAGTATTTT. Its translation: CASSLRVGTDTQYF.

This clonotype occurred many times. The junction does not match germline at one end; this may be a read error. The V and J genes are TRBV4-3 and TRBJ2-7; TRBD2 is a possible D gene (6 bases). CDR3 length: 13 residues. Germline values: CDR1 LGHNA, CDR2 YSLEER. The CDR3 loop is CASSPGLYYEQYF. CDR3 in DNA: TGTGCCAGCAGTCCGGGACTTTATTACGAGCAGTACTTC.

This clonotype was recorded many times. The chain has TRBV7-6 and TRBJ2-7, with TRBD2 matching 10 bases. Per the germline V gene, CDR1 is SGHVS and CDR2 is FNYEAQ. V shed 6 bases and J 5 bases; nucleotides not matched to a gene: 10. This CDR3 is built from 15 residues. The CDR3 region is CASSPTSGELHEQYF. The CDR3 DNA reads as TGTGCCAGCAGTCCTACTAGCGGGGAGTTACACGAGCAGTACTTC.

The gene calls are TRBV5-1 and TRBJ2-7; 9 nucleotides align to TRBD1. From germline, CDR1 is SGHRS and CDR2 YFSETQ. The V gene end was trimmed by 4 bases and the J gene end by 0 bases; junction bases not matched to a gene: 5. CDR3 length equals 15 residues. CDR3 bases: TGCGCCAGCAGCGTCGACAGGGGGAGCTCCTACGAGCAGTACTTC. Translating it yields CASSVDRGSSYEQYF.

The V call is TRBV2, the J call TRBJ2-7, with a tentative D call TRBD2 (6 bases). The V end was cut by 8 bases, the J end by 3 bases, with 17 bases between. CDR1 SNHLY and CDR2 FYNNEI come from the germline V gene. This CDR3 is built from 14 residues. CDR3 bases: TGTGCCAGCGTTGGGGGACTGGCTAGCTACGAGCAGTACTTC. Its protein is CASVGGLASYEQYF.

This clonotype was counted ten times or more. The CDR3 region is CASSLEGSGIQYF. The CDR3 DNA reads as TGCGCCAGCAGCTTGGAAGGAAGCGGCATTCAGTACTTC. The V call is TRBV5-1, the J call TRBJ2-4; maybe TRBD2 (5 bases). With 0 bases removed from V and 9 bases from J, the gap between germline ends came to 10 bases. The length of the CDR3 is 13 residues. Germline V lookup: CDR1 SGHRS, CDR2 YFSETQ.

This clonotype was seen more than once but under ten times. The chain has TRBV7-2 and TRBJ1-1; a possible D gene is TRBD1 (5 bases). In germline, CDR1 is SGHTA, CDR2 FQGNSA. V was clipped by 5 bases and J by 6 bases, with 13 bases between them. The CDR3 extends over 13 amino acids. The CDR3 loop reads CASSPGGVPEAFF. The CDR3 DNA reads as TGTGCCAGCAGCCCTGGGGGGGTCCCTGAAGCTTTCTTT.

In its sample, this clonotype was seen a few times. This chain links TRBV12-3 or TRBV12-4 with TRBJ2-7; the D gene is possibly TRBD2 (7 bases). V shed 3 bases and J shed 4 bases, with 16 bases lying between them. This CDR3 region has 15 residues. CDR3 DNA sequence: TGTGCCAGCAGTTTTTCGCGGGAGAGGGGGTACGAGCAGTACTTC. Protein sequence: CASSFSRERGYEQYF.

CDR3 DNA: TGCAGCGTCGCTAGTGTTGAGGGGGAGACCCAGTACTTC. This sequence encodes CSVASVEGETQYF. The V gene is TRBV29-1, the J gene TRBJ2-5; D possibly uses TRBD1 or TRBD2 (5 bases each). V shed 6 bases and J shed 5 bases, with 16 bases lying between them. The CDR3 is 13 amino acids. CDR1 and CDR2 (germline): SQVTM, ANQGSEA.

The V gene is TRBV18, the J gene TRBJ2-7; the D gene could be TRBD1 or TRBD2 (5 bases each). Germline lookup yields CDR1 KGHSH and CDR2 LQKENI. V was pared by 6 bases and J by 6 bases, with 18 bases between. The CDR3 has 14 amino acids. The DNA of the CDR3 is TGTGCCAGCTCCCCCCGGGACGGCTCCCGCGAGCAGTACTTC. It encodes CASSPRDGSREQYF.

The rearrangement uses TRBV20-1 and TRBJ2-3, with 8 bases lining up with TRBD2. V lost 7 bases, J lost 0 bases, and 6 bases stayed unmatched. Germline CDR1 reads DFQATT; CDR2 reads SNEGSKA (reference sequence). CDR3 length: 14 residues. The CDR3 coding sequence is TGCAGTGGGTTAGGACTAGCAAGCACAGATACGCAGTATTTT. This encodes CSGLGLASTDTQYF.

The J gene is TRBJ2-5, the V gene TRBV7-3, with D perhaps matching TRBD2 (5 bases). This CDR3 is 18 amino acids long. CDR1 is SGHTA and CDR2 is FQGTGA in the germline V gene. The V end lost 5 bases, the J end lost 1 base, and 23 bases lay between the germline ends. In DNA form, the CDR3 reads TGTGCCAGCAGCCCCTCTAGTCTGTCGGGAAGGAGCCAAGAGACCCAGTACTTC. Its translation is CASSPSSLSGRSQETQYF.

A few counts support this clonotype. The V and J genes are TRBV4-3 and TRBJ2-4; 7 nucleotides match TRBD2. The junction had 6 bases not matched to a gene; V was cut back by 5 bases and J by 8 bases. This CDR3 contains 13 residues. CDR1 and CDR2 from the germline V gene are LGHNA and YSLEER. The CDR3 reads CASSVGGMDIQYF. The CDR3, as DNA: TGCGCCAGCAGCGTGGGGGGGATGGACATTCAGTACTTC.

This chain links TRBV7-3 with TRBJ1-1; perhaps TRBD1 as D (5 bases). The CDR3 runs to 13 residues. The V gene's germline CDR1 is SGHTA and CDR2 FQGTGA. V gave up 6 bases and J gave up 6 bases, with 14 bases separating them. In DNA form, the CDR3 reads TGTGCCAGCAGGGCCGGTAGGGGCGCTGAAGCTTTCTTT. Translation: CASRAGRGAEAFF.

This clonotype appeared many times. The CDR3 DNA follows: TGTGCCAGCAGCTTAGCCCTCGGACTAGGAACAGATACGCAGTATTTT. Amino acid sequence: CASSLALGLGTDTQYF. The gene calls are TRBV7-9 and TRBJ2-3; TRBD2 aligns across 7 bases. Losses at the gene ends were 0 bases for V and 3 bases for J; bases not matched to a gene: 6. The CDR3 totals 16 residues. From germline, CDR1 is SEHNR and CDR2 FQNEAQ (reference sequence). The full variable domain, rest sourced from reference TRBV7-9 and TRBJ2-3, is DTGVSQNPRHKITKRGQNVTFRCDPISEHNRLYWYRQTLGQGPEFLTYFQNEAQLEKSRLLSDRFSAERPKGSFSTLEIQRTEQGDSAMYLCASSLALGLGTDTQYFGPGTRLTVL.